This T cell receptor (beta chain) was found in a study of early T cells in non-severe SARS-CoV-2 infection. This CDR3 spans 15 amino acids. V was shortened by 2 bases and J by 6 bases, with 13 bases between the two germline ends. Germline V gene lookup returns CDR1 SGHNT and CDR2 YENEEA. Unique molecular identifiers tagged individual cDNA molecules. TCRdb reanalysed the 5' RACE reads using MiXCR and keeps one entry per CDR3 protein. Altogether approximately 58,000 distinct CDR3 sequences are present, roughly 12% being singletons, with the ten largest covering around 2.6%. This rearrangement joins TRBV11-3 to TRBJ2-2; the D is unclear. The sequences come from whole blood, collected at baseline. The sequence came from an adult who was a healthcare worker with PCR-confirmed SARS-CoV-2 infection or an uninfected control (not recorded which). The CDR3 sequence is CASSLSRYIPGELFF. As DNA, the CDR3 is TGTGCCAGCAGCTTATCCCGGTACATCCCCGGGGAGCTGTTTTTT.